This T cell receptor beta chain was profiled in a study of shared clonotypes between healthy human individuals. Researchers ran the assay at a deep level. Sequencing was performed with immunoSEQ multiplex PCR; in TCRdb, only in-frame clones are kept and a portion is missing. Of fewer than 850,000 clones detected, 72% appear once; the ten largest clones hold 1.8%. Study-level points and caveats: Between several donors, naive CD4 clonotypes were shared at a level of approximately 5%.

V dropped 4 bases and J dropped 4; count of bases not matched to a gene: 6. Germline CDR1 KGHSY, CDR2 FQNENV. CDR3 size: 14 residues. In the case of this clone: Its antigen is still unknown.

The TCR originated in a woman under 40 in good health. V is TRBV16 and J is TRBJ1-1; 7 bases match TRBD1. Sequences were obtained from memory CD4+ T cells sorted from blood. Sample subset: CD45RA-negative fraction. The CDR3 coding sequence is TGTGCCAGCAGCCGTGACAGGGCGGGCACTGAAGCTTTCTTT. The encoded protein is CASSRDRAGTEAFF.